This T cell receptor (beta chain) was sequenced during a study of cytomegalovirus exposure and HLA in healthy donors. PCR involved 60 Vbeta and 13 Jbeta primers. In the original processing: Approximately 11 million of tens of millions of unique TCR beta chains were shared, per a later count. This table comes from immunoSEQ multiplex PCR, and its TCRdb copy is limited to in-frame clones, with some not included. V and J calls and clone size follow that table, whereas D and trimming were derived from the DNA. With about 200,000 clones in the sample, the ten largest clones hold about 6.8%. Findings and caveats of the study: Versus the approximately 670-donor mean, an Asian-associated ancestry cluster reportedly showed fewer N-insertions in a later analysis.

Germline CDR1 is GTSNPN and CDR2 is SVGIG (reference sequence). The length of the CDR3 is 15 residues. V was clipped by 3 bases and J by 0 bases, with 12 bases between them. To note about this clone: Its antigen is unknown.

The J gene is TRBJ1-5, the V gene TRBV30; tentative D call: TRBD1 (5 bases). Source material: PBMCs. This clonotype was sampled from a young man in good health and CMV-seronegative. In DNA, the CDR3 is TGTGCCTGGAGCCGACAGACCTATAGCAATCAGCCCCAGCATTTT. It specifies CAWSRQTYSNQPQHF.